The rows below give T cell receptor beta chains drawn from one sample of a study of T cell clusters in autoimmune cytopenias. TCRdb re-called the multiplex PCR reads and catalogs CDR3 proteins one per entry, DNA excluded. The sample has about 12,000 distinct CDR3 sequences; the top ten hold approximately 2.9%. Input material: peripheral blood. The receptors were sampled from a human donor with an autoimmune cytopenia or autoimmune hepatitis (not recorded which). Both conserved end residues are part of each CDR3. For some rows the clone size is stated as once, few or many, or as a class when expanded; others skip it.

cdr3_aa j_call v_call clone_size cdr3_length
CSVMFRGNYGYTF TRBJ1-2 TRBV29-1 NA 13
CASRGQGGQPQHF TRBJ1-5 TRBV6-1 NA 13
CASRRALANTGELFF TRBJ2-2 TRBV6-2/TRBV6-3 NA 15
CASSSPGTEEKLFF TRBJ1-4 TRBV12-3/TRBV12-4 NA 14
CASSYPIRGKVYHEQFF TRBJ2-1 TRBV6-5 NA 17
CASSTGTVKMNTEAFF TRBJ1-1 TRBV11-1 NA 16
CASSLVLAGGPGETQYF TRBJ2-5 TRBV5-5 NA 17
CASRRSSYNSPLHF TRBJ1-6 TRBV6-5 NA 14
CAWATLGDTQYF TRBJ2-3 TRBV30 NA 12
CASSYGDRVINTEAFF TRBJ1-1 TRBV6-6 NA 16
CASSGSNYGYTF TRBJ1-2 TRBV6-6 NA 12
CSQGGPGGEAFF TRBJ1-1 TRBV29-1 medium-sized 12
CASSYLGTGELFF TRBJ2-2 TRBV6-6 NA 13
CASSEVTGVNQPQHF TRBJ1-5 TRBV27 NA 15
CASSDKLAVYEQYF TRBJ2-7 TRBV6-2/TRBV6-3 NA 14
CASGVRTDTQYF TRBJ2-3 TRBV7-2 NA 12
CASSYRAEYQETQYF TRBJ2-5 TRBV6-5 NA 15
CASSRDRGNEQYF TRBJ2-7 TRBV5-6 NA 13
CASSIPGVTEAFF TRBJ1-1 TRBV19 NA 13
CSVGLGKLAKNIQYF TRBJ2-4 TRBV29-1 NA 15
CATSSGTGVGYEQYF TRBJ2-7 TRBV19 NA 15
CASARLAGGQETQYF TRBJ2-5 TRBV27 NA 15
CASSYTSGGTYNEQFF TRBJ2-1 TRBV11-1 medium-sized 16
CASSIWRSSGANVLTF TRBJ2-6 TRBV19 NA 16
CASSPNQQRNYGYTF TRBJ1-2 TRBV18 NA 15
CASSPNRQETQYF TRBJ2-5 TRBV18 NA 13